The 8 T cell receptor beta chains below come from one sample, sequenced in a study of blood T cell repertoires in COVID-19 (dated by TCRdb to 2019 to 2021). Receptors were amplified or captured by the immunoSEQ multiplex PCR assay. The table was pulled from immuneACCESS by TCRdb, which kept in-frame rearrangements only. Such tables lose some clones; where checked, under half of the loss comes from unresolved V genes, and the rest has no known cause. For this sample the table gives over 150,000 clones, of which roughly 80% were detected only once. 11% of the sample is taken by the ten largest. The sample comprised peripheral blood. Every receptor here comes from a man between 65 and 80 years old with active or convalescent COVID-19.

The V call is TRBV28, the J call TRBJ2-7; the D gene is possibly TRBD2 (6 bases). Trimming took off 6 bases at V and 0 bases at J, with 18 bases between the two ends. The CDR3 is made up of 16 amino acids. CDR1 is MDHEN and CDR2 is SYDVKM in the germline V gene. CDR3 loop: CASSPRDGGSSYEQYF. The CDR3 DNA reads TGTGCCAGCAGCCCCAGGGACGGAGGGAGCTCCTACGAGCAGTACTTC. Drawing the rest from reference TRBV28 and TRBJ2-7, the complete variable domain is DVKVTQSSRYLVKRTGEKVFLECVQDMDHENMFWYRQDPGLGLRLIYFSYDVKMKEKGDIPEGYSVSREKKERFSLILESASTNQTSMYLCASSPRDGGSSYEQYFGPGTRLTVT.

The CDR3 DNA is TGTGCCACCAGTGAACAGCCTATACAGACAGGGGGGCAAGAGACCCAGTACTTC. Amino acid sequence: CATSEQPIQTGGQETQYF. The genes are TRBV24-1 and TRBJ2-5; the match to TRBD1 covers 9 bases. Germline CDR1 KGHDR, CDR2 SFDVKD. V trimming: 4 bases; J trimming: 2 bases; junction bases outside the gene matches: 13. The CDR3 loop spans 18 amino acids.

The CDR3 nucleotides are TGTGCCAGCAGCTTAGCTTCCGGGACAGGGGGCTACGGTCAGTACTTC. Protein sequence: CASSLASGTGGYGQYF. The chain uses TRBV7-2 and TRBJ2-4, with 12 bases lining up with TRBD1. From germline, CDR1 is SGHTA and CDR2 FQGNSA. V trimming: 0 bases; J trimming: 12 bases; junction bases outside the gene matches: 9. The CDR3 is 16 residues long.

The V call is TRBV18, the J call TRBJ1-2; no clear D. The V gene lost 1 base and the J gene lost 8 bases, with 5 bases spanning the gap. Germline CDR1 KGHSH, CDR2 LQKENI. The length of the CDR3 is 11 residues. The CDR3 nucleotides read TGTGCCAGCTCACCACAGCTAGGCTACACCTTC. Protein product: CASSPQLGYTF. Full variable domain (remainder filled in from reference TRBV18 and TRBJ1-2): NAGVMQNPRHLVRRRGQEARLRCSPMKGHSHVYWYRQLPEEGLKFMVYLQKENIIDESGMPKERFSAEFPKEGPSILRIQQVVRGDSAAYFCASSPQLGYTFGSGTRLTVV.

This clone was observed a few times. The chain has TRBV18 and TRBJ1-1, with D tentatively TRBD1 (5 bases). Germline-derived CDR1 and CDR2 are KGHSH and LQKENI. The CDR3 spans 14 residues. The V and J ends lost 6 bases and 5 bases respectively, with 16 bases between them. CDR3: CASSTPRGETEAFF. DNA for the CDR3: TGTGCCAGCTCTACCCCTAGGGGTGAAACTGAAGCTTTCTTT.

The chain couples TRBV29-1 to TRBJ2-3; 11 bases match TRBD2. J was trimmed by 1 base and V by 6 bases; bases with no gene match: 12. CDR3 size: 17 residues. Germline CDR1 is SQVTM and CDR2 is ANQGSEA. This CDR3 is CSVDGLAGGGGTDTQYF. The CDR3 coding sequence is TGCAGCGTGGACGGACTAGCGGGTGGTGGAGGCACAGATACGCAGTATTTT.

In this sample, this clone turned up a few times. The rearrangement joins TRBV6-1 to TRBJ1-5; the D gene is possibly TRBD1 (5 bases). V was pared by 3 bases and J by 7 bases, with 16 bases between. CDR1 and CDR2 (germline): MNHNS, SASEGT. This CDR3 is 15 amino acids long. CDR3 protein: CASSDWALGHQPQHF. CDR3 coding DNA: TGTGCCAGCAGTGATTGGGCACTTGGACACCAGCCCCAGCATTTT.

The chain uses TRBV5-1 and TRBJ1-2; D is perhaps TRBD1 (5 bases). The germline CDR1 and CDR2 sequences are SGHRS and YFSETQ. Trimming stripped 4 bases from V and 5 bases from J, with 18 bases between. The CDR3 runs 15 residues. The CDR3 DNA sequence: TGCGCCAGCAGCATAGCCCCGGACAATTGGTATGGCTACACCTTC. Amino acids: CASSIAPDNWYGYTF. The entire variable domain, with the rest obtained from reference TRBV5-1 and TRBJ1-2, is as follows: KAGVTQTPRYLIKTRGQQVTLSCSPISGHRSVSWYQQTPGQGLQFLFEYFSETQRNKGNFPGRFSGRQFSNSRSEMNVSTLELGDSALYLCASSIAPDNWYGYTFGSGTRLTVV.